This T cell receptor (beta chain) stems from a study of spatial heterogeneity in lung cancer. Study details: An average of more than ten raw reads was observed per unique TCR and UMI combination.

TCRdb passed the 5' RACE reads through MiXCR, listing each CDR3 protein once. In the table there are around 13,000 distinct CDR3 sequences, 6% to 7% of which are singletons. The time point: sample taken at primary tumor resection. Unsorted whole RNA samples from tumor, nontumor lung or frozen PBMC were sequenced. Study-level results: Tumor mutation count correlated with how many alpha and beta TCRs expanded intratumorally. The recorded estimate of tumor T cell coverage is 6.5% to 7% for alpha chains and more than 11% for beta chains.

This clonotype was recorded many times. What it recognizes is unknown. The CDR3 loop spans 14 amino acids. J gave up 8 bases and V 2 bases, and 5 bases lay outside the gene matches. Germline V gives CDR1 DFQATT, CDR2 SNEGSKA (reference sequence). The material was lung tumor tissue, obtained at surgery. The chain carries TRBV20-1 and TRBJ1-4; 10 positions match TRBD1. The sequence was collected from a female donor with early-stage non-small cell lung cancer. The CDR3 region has the DNA TGCAGTGCTAGATTCGGGACAGGGGACGAAAAACTGTTTTTT. Translated, it gives CSARFGTGDEKLFF.